This T cell receptor (beta chain) is drawn from a study of blood T cell repertoires in COVID-19. Study-level information: The United States, Italy and Spain supplied acute and convalescent COVID-19 samples. PBMCs, B-cell-depleted T cells, or T cells were the source of the cDNA or gDNA that made up the material.

In the original workflow: Reference gene primer amplification gave nucleated cell count estimates. Sequencing was performed with immunoSEQ multiplex PCR; in TCRdb, only in-frame clones are kept and a portion is missing. The V and J calls and clone size come from that table; D and trimming were worked out from the DNA. This sample has roughly 200,000 clones, with 80% to 90% found just once. Trimming left V 3 bases short and J 3 bases short, with 21 bases between. Germline V gene sequence: CDR1 MNHNS, CDR2 SASEGT. This CDR3 region has 18 residues. The rearrangement uses TRBV6-1 and TRBJ2-4; D possibly corresponds to TRBD1 (6 bases). This receptor was identified in a human donor with active or convalescent COVID-19. The donor label of this sample is uncertain. The sequencing input was peripheral blood. The CDR3 region has the DNA TGTGCCAGCAGTGAGAAAAGGGACAACCAGAACTACAAAAACATTCAGTACTTC. Translating gives CASSEKRDNQNYKNIQYF.